These T cell receptor beta chains were read from a single sample in a study of T-cell reconstitution after alpha-beta-depleted transplantation in children. Each CDR3 protein gets one entry after TCRdb re-called the PCR reads with MiXCR. This sample has hundreds of thousands of distinct CDR3 sequences, with 10% to 15% found just once. This material consisted of PBMCs, mostly from graft donor cells, taken 360 days after TCRalphabeta/CD19-depleted stem cell transplant. These receptor sequences come from a male patient aged 10 to 17 who had a stem cell transplant for acute myeloid leukemia, so the T cells may come from the graft donor. CDR3s include the opening cysteine and the closing phenylalanine or tryptophan. Fields, in order: J gene, D gene, V gene, clone size, CDR3 DNA, CDR3 protein. A D gene is named only where the DNA matches it firmly. Clone sizes are given selectively: once, few, many, or a class where the clone is expanded.

j_gene: TRBJ1-3; d_gene: -; v_gene: TRBV5-1; abundance: few; CDR3nt: TGCGCCAGCAGCCGGGACATCAGCTCTGGAAACACCATATATTTT; CDR3aa: CASSRDISSGNTIYF
j_gene: TRBJ2-1; d_gene: TRBD1; v_gene: TRBV29-1; abundance: many; CDR3nt: TGCAGCGCCAGACAGGGTGGTTCTGTTGAGCAGTTCTTC; CDR3aa: CSARQGGSVEQFF
j_gene: TRBJ2-1; d_gene: -; v_gene: TRBV5-4; abundance: few; CDR3nt: TGTGCCAGCAGCTTGGAAGCTTCGAAGTTCGGTGAGCAGTTCTTC; CDR3aa: CASSLEASKFGEQFF
j_gene: TRBJ2-7; d_gene: -; v_gene: TRBV7-9; abundance: many; CDR3nt: TGTGCCAGCAGCTCGTTTGTGGGGGTTAGAAACGAGCAGTACTTC; CDR3aa: CASSSFVGVRNEQYF
j_gene: TRBJ1-3; d_gene: TRBD1; v_gene: TRBV7-2; abundance: few; CDR3nt: TGTGCCAGCAGCCGGGACAGGGGTGGAAACACCATATATTTT; CDR3aa: CASSRDRGGNTIYF
j_gene: TRBJ2-3; d_gene: -; v_gene: TRBV7-2; abundance: many; CDR3nt: TGTGCCAGCAGCTTAGTAGGGGTGAGCACAGATACGCAGTATTTT; CDR3aa: CASSLVGVSTDTQYF
j_gene: TRBJ2-7; d_gene: TRBD2; v_gene: TRBV28; abundance: many; CDR3nt: TGTGCCAGCAGTGTCGGACGGTTACTAGCGGGAGGTCCCTACGAGCAGTACTTC; CDR3aa: CASSVGRLLAGGPYEQYF
j_gene: TRBJ2-2; d_gene: -; v_gene: TRBV24-1; abundance: few; CDR3nt: TGTGCCACCAGTGATTCGATGGGACAGAACACCGGGGAGCTGTTTTTT; CDR3aa: CATSDSMGQNTGELFF
j_gene: TRBJ2-7; d_gene: TRBD1; v_gene: TRBV5-1; abundance: -; CDR3nt: TGCGCCAGCAGCCCGGAGCCGGGACAGGGGGTGAGATACGAGCAGTACTTC; CDR3aa: CASSPEPGQGVRYEQYF
j_gene: TRBJ2-1; d_gene: -; v_gene: TRBV25-1; abundance: many; CDR3nt: TGTGCCAGCAGTGAATGGGTAGGGGAGCAGTTCTTC; CDR3aa: CASSEWVGEQFF
j_gene: TRBJ2-7; d_gene: -; v_gene: TRBV4-2; abundance: few; CDR3nt: TGTGCCAGCAGCCAGGAGGGGACAGAAACGTCCTACGAGCAGTACTTC; CDR3aa: CASSQEGTETSYEQYF
j_gene: TRBJ2-7; d_gene: TRBD2; v_gene: TRBV19; abundance: -; CDR3nt: TGTGCCAGCCGGACTAGCGGGAGTAGGGTGTCGGGCCCCTCCTACGAGCAGTACTTC; CDR3aa: CASRTSGSRVSGPSYEQYF
j_gene: TRBJ1-3; d_gene: TRBD1; v_gene: TRBV6-5; abundance: -; CDR3nt: TGTGCCAGCAGTTCCGTACGACAGGGCAATGGAAACACCATATATTTT; CDR3aa: CASSSVRQGNGNTIYF
j_gene: TRBJ2-4; d_gene: -; v_gene: TRBV28; abundance: -; CDR3nt: TGTGCCGGCCGGTGGCCTCTTAACATTCAGTACTTC; CDR3aa: CAGRWPLNIQYF
j_gene: TRBJ1-5; d_gene: -; v_gene: TRBV28; abundance: -; CDR3nt: TGTGCCAGCAGTCCGAGGAATCAGCCCCAGCATTTT; CDR3aa: CASSPRNQPQHF
j_gene: TRBJ1-1; d_gene: -; v_gene: TRBV28; abundance: few; CDR3nt: TGTGCCAGCAGGCAAACTATAACAGTTGAAGCTTTCTTT; CDR3aa: CASRQTITVEAFF
j_gene: TRBJ2-1; d_gene: TRBD2; v_gene: TRBV20-1; abundance: few; CDR3nt: TGCAGTGCTAGAGATTGGCTAGCGGGAGTCTACAATGAGCAGTTCTTC; CDR3aa: CSARDWLAGVYNEQFF
j_gene: TRBJ2-7; d_gene: TRBD1; v_gene: TRBV28; abundance: -; CDR3nt: TGTGCCAGCCACCGGGACAGCGCCTCCTACGAGCAGTACTTC; CDR3aa: CASHRDSASYEQYF
j_gene: TRBJ2-5; d_gene: TRBD1; v_gene: TRBV6-2/TRBV6-3; abundance: -; CDR3nt: TGTGCCAGCAGTTACGAACGGGACAGGGGGCTGAAGACCCAGTACTTC; CDR3aa: CASSYERDRGLKTQYF
j_gene: TRBJ2-1; d_gene: -; v_gene: TRBV28; abundance: few; CDR3nt: TGTGCCAGCAGTTTTGGCGGGCCAAACAATGAGCAGTTCTTC; CDR3aa: CASSFGGPNNEQFF
j_gene: TRBJ2-7; d_gene: TRBD2; v_gene: TRBV4-3; abundance: -; CDR3nt: TGCGCCAGCAGCCCTAGCGGGGCGAGGTACGAGCAGTACTTC; CDR3aa: CASSPSGARYEQYF
j_gene: TRBJ2-1; d_gene: -; v_gene: TRBV7-3; abundance: few; CDR3nt: TGTGCCAGCAGCTTAAGGGACATCGGAGACAATGAGCAGTTCTTC; CDR3aa: CASSLRDIGDNEQFF
j_gene: TRBJ2-1; d_gene: -; v_gene: TRBV6-5; abundance: -; CDR3nt: TGTGCCAGCAGCTACTGGGATTTAGGGGGGAGGGCCTACAATGAGCAGTTCTTC; CDR3aa: CASSYWDLGGRAYNEQFF
j_gene: TRBJ2-3; d_gene: -; v_gene: TRBV24-1; abundance: few; CDR3nt: TGTGCCACCGCGCGGGAAAACACAGATACGCAGTATTTT; CDR3aa: CATARENTDTQYF
j_gene: TRBJ1-1; d_gene: -; v_gene: TRBV5-6; abundance: few; CDR3nt: TGTGCCAGCAGCCCCCGTGGTCGAATTACCCCCGAAGCTTTCTTT; CDR3aa: CASSPRGRITPEAFF
j_gene: TRBJ2-1; d_gene: TRBD2; v_gene: TRBV4-3; abundance: -; CDR3nt: TGCGCCAGCAGCCAAGGACTAGCGGGAGGAAAGAACTACAATGAGCAGTTCTTC; CDR3aa: CASSQGLAGGKNYNEQFF
j_gene: TRBJ1-2; d_gene: -; v_gene: TRBV12-3/TRBV12-4; abundance: -; CDR3nt: TGTGCCAGCAGTTTGACAGGTCCCCTTGACTACACCTTC; CDR3aa: CASSLTGPLDYTF
j_gene: TRBJ2-1; d_gene: TRBD2; v_gene: TRBV3-1; abundance: many; CDR3nt: TGTGCCAGCAGCCAAGATGGCGGGAGCGGGGATGAGCAGTTCTTC; CDR3aa: CASSQDGGSGDEQFF
j_gene: TRBJ2-2; d_gene: -; v_gene: TRBV5-1; abundance: many; CDR3nt: TGCGCCAGCACCTTCGGACTACCCGGGGAGCTGTTTTTT; CDR3aa: CASTFGLPGELFF
j_gene: TRBJ2-1; d_gene: -; v_gene: TRBV6-5; abundance: once; CDR3nt: TGTGCCAGCAGTTACTCGGATGTAACTTACAATGAGCAGTTCTTC; CDR3aa: CASSYSDVTYNEQFF
j_gene: TRBJ2-1; d_gene: TRBD2; v_gene: TRBV5-1; abundance: few; CDR3nt: TGCGCCAGCAGCATGGGGCGGGGGATCAATGAGCAGTTCTTC; CDR3aa: CASSMGRGINEQFF
j_gene: TRBJ2-2; d_gene: TRBD2; v_gene: TRBV2; abundance: few; CDR3nt: TGTGCCAGCAGTGAAGCCCCTAGCGGGAGGACCCCCGGGGAGCTGTTTTTT; CDR3aa: CASSEAPSGRTPGELFF
j_gene: TRBJ2-7; d_gene: -; v_gene: TRBV7-9; abundance: many; CDR3nt: TGTGCCAGCAGCCGGGACCGACCATCCTACGAGCAGTACTTC; CDR3aa: CASSRDRPSYEQYF